This TCR beta chain was captured in a study of cytomegalovirus exposure and HLA in healthy donors. At the level of the study: The 95 to 150 validation repertoires used a platform that matched the one used for the approximately 620 first-cohort repertoires, as a later analysis reported. Overall study findings and caveats: High sensitivity and specificity were reportedly achieved when the classifier diagnosed cytomegalovirus status. Whilst most TCR sequences proved rare, a subset of public TCRs occurred across many donors.

Some clones are missing from TCRdb's copy, which holds only in-frame ones; the method was immunoSEQ multiplex PCR. This table has 76,000 or so clones, 94% appearing once. Turning to this clone: The antigen remains undetermined.

Germline CDR1 SGHVS, CDR2 FNYEAQ. V lost 2 bases to trimming and J lost 4 bases; unmatched junction nucleotides: 3. This CDR3 region has 14 residues. This TCR came from a young woman in good health and CMV-seronegative. The chain carries TRBV7-6 and TRBJ2-7, with TRBD1 identical over 9 bases. Material: PBMCs. CDR3 loop: CASSLTDRGYEQYF. CDR3 sequence (DNA): TGTGCCAGCAGCTTAACCGACAGGGGGTACGAGCAGTACTTC.